This TCR beta chain was captured in a study of shared clonotypes between healthy human individuals. Some clones are missing from TCRdb's copy, which holds only in-frame ones; the method was immunoSEQ multiplex PCR. The profile shows fewer than 1 million clones, roughly 96% of them singletons. The naive CD8 fraction comprised CD45RO-negative cells positively selected for CCR7 and excluded terminally differentiated effector memory CD45RA+ cells. This CDR3 comprises 18 residues. Germline CDR1 SQVTM, CDR2 ANQGSEA. V shed 4 bases, J shed 3 bases, and the junction held 16 bases outside the gene matches. The V call is TRBV29-1, the J call TRBJ2-7; 12 bases are a match to TRBD2. Sequencing was carried out using naive CD8+ T cells sorted from blood. The origin of this receptor is a man between 25 and 39 years old in good health. The CDR3 is CSVAPRTSGINDYYEQYF. The CDR3 DNA reads as TGCAGCGTTGCTCCGAGGACTAGCGGGATTAACGACTACTACGAGCAGTACTTC.